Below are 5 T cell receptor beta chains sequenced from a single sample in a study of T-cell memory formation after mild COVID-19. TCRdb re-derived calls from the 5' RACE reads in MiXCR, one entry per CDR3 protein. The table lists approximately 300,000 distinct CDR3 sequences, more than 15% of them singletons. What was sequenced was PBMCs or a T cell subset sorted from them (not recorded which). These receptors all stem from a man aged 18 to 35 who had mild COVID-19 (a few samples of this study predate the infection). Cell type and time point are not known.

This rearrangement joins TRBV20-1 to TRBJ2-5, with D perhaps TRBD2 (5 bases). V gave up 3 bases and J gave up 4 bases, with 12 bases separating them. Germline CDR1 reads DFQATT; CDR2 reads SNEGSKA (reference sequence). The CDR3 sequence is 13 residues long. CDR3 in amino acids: CSARPRGLETQYF. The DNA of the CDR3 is TGCAGTGCTAGGCCCCGCGGGCTAGAGACCCAGTACTTC.

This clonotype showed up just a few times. The CDR3 sequence is CSASTREGGYTF. The CDR3 DNA is TGCAGTGCTAGCACCCGGGAAGGTGGCTACACCTTC. This rearrangement joins TRBV20-1 to TRBJ1-2, with D unresolved. The V end lost 3 bases, the J end lost 7 bases, and 12 bases lay between the germline ends. CDR1 DFQATT and CDR2 SNEGSKA come from the germline V gene (reference sequence). This CDR3 has 12 amino acids.

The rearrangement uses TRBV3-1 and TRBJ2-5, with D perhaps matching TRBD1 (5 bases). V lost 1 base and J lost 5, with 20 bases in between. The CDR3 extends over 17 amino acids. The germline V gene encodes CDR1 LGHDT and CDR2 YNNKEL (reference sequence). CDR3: CASSQGGGSPRRETQYF. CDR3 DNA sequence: TGTGCCAGCAGCCAAGGGGGCGGTAGCCCACGGCGGGAGACCCAGTACTTC.

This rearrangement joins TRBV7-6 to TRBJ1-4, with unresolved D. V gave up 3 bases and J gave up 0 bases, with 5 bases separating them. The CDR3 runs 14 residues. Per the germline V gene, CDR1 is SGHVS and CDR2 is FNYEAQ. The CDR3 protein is CASSFTATNEKLFF. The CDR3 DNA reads TGTGCCAGCAGCTTCACTGCAACTAATGAAAAACTGTTTTTT.

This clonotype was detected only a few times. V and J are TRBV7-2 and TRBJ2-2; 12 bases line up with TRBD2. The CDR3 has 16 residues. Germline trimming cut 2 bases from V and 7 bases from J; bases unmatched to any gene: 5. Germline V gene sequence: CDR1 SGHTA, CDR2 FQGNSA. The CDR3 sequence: CASSLRLAGAVGELFF. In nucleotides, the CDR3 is TGTGCCAGCAGCTTAAGACTAGCGGGGGCGGTCGGGGAGCTGTTTTTT.